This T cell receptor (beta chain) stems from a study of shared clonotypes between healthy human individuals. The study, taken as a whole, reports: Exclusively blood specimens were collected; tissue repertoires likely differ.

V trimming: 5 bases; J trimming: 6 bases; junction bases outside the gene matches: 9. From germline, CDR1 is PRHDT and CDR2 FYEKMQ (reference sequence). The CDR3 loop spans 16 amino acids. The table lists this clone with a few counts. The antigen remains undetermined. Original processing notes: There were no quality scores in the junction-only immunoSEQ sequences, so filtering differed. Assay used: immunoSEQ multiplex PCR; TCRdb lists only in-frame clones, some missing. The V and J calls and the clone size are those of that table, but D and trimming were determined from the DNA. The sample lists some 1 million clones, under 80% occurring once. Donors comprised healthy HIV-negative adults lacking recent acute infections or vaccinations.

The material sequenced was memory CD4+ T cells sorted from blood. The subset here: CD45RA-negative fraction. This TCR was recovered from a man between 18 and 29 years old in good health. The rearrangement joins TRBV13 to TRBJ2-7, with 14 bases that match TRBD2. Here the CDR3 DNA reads TGTGCCAGCAGCACAGGTGGACTAGCGGGGGGATCCGAGCAGTACTTC. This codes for CASSTGGLAGGSEQYF.